The 5 T cell receptor beta chains listed next were all sequenced from one sample in a study of spatial heterogeneity in lung cancer. Time point noted: sample taken at primary tumor resection. Sequencing of whole RNA from tumor, nontumor lung or frozen PBMC involved no sorting. TCRdb re-called the 5' RACE reads through MiXCR, storing one row per CDR3 protein. This sample yields tens of thousands of distinct CDR3 sequences, of which around 21% are seen a single time; roughly 6% belongs to the top ten. The source material was PBMCs, sampled at surgery. The receptors here all came from a male donor with early-stage non-small cell lung cancer.

This chain joins TRBV20-1 and TRBJ1-6; 11 nucleotides agree with TRBD1. This CDR3 region has 15 residues. Per the germline V gene, CDR1 is DFQATT and CDR2 is SNEGSKA (reference sequence). Trimming took 5 bases from V and 8 from J; bases not matched to a gene: 8. For the CDR3, the DNA is TGCAGTGCTCTCCCCGGACAGGGGGCTTATTCACCCCTCCACTTT. Amino acids: CSALPGQGAYSPLHF.

The rearrangement uses TRBV20-1 and TRBJ2-7; 11 bases fit TRBD1. Germline V CDR1 and CDR2: DFQATT, SNEGSKA (reference sequence). CDR3 length equals 15 residues. V was pared by 4 bases and J by 5 bases, with 10 bases of the junction left unmatched. The CDR3 sequence is CSAKATGTGGNEQYF. The CDR3 nucleotides are TGCAGTGCTAAAGCCACCGGGACAGGGGGAAACGAGCAGTACTTC.

About this clonotype itself: The conserved closing phenylalanine or tryptophan is absent in this CDR3, likely reflecting a read error. The V gene is TRBV6-5, the J gene TRBJ1-2; TRBD1 matches at 9 bases. The CDR3 has 14 amino acids. CDR1 is MNHEY and CDR2 is SVGAGI in the germline V gene. The trim removed 3 bases at V and 5 bases at J, leaving 4 bases unmatched. The CDR3 nucleotides are TGTGCCAGCAGTTATACGGGACAGGGTTATGGCTACACCTCC. It is translated as CASSYTGQGYGYTS.

This clonotype was detected ten times or more. The chain uses TRBV20-1 and TRBJ2-1; maybe TRBD2 (6 bases). This CDR3 has 16 residues. V lost 2 bases, J lost 0 bases, and 14 bases lay in between. CDR1 is DFQATT and CDR2 is SNEGSKA in the germline V gene (reference sequence). The CDR3 DNA follows: TGCAGTGCTAGAACACTAGCTCCGAGCTCCTACAATGAGCAGTTCTTC. The encoded protein is CSARTLAPSSYNEQFF.

The chain couples TRBV28 to TRBJ2-7, with D hard to call. The CDR3 sequence is 10 residues long. Germline CDR1 MDHEN, CDR2 SYDVKM. V dropped 5 bases and J dropped 7 bases, with 6 bases sitting between them. CDR3 residues: CASSQLEQYF. Written as DNA, the CDR3 is TGTGCCAGCAGTCAGTTGGAGCAGTACTTC. The whole variable domain, filled in from reference TRBV28 and TRBJ2-7, reads DVKVTQSSRYLVKRTGEKVFLECVQDMDHENMFWYRQDPGLGLRLIYFSYDVKMKEKGDIPEGYSVSREKKERFSLILESASTNQTSMYLCASSQLEQYFGPGTRLTVT.